This T cell receptor beta chain was recovered during a study of CD8+ T cells in alopecia areata. CD4+ and CD8+ T cells were sorted from PBMCs stained for CD3, CD4 and CD8. The CDR3 consists of 13 residues. V gave up 4 bases and J gave up 1 base, with 7 bases separating them. Germline V gene data show CDR1 as PRHDT and CDR2 as FYEKMQ (reference sequence). In its sample, this clone was seen a few times. The antigen is not known. RNA was extracted and reverse transcribed into cDNA as the sequencing template. Measured with immunoSEQ multiplex PCR; TCRdb has only the in-frame clones, and not every one. Seen here are 130,000 to 150,000 clones, approximately 56% observed once, and the top ten hold around 34%. Findings and caveats of the study: There were also resident alphabeta T cells of normal skin sequenced in scalp samples. In lesional scalp, particularly from alopecia totalis/universalis, clonality was higher than in normal scalp.

The source of this sequence is a human donor in good health. Sequencing used CD8+ T cells sorted from blood. The rearrangement uses TRBV13 and TRBJ1-1; D uncertain. The CDR3 nucleotides read TGTGCCAGCAGCTCCCAGGAGAACACTGAAGCTTTCTTT. This sequence encodes CASSSQENTEAFF.